This T cell receptor (beta chain) was identified during a study of blood T cell repertoires in COVID-19 (dated by TCRdb to about 2020). Study-wide context: The collaborator samples originated in the United States, Italy and Spain and spanned the acute and convalescent phases of COVID-19. The dataset comprised deeply sampled blood TCRbeta repertoires from subjects exposed to, actively infected with, or recovered from COVID-19. Where available, HLA class I and class II types were obtained from metadata supplied by the sample provider rather than from assay-based typing. A de-identified subject ID, COVID-19 status, age in years and sex were almost always included in the sample metadata. The samples were drawn from the first 160 participants of the ongoing ImmuneRACE study and from 950 to 1,500 subjects provided by 6 global collaborators. The prospective study material was composed of cDNA or gDNA derived from T cells, B-cell-depleted T cells, or PBMCs. The repertoires were released in a freely available public database meant as a resource for research on the immune response to SARS-CoV-2.

Clipping removes 5 bases from V and 4 bases from J, with 8 as the unmatched junction base count. Based on the germline V gene, the CDR1 and CDR2 sequences are MNHEY and SVGAGI. The CDR3 numbers 15 residues from cysteine through phenylalanine. Only the CDR3 region is kept as DNA, spanning 45 bases read in frame from base 1. The collaborating institutions used their own protocols to collect whole blood in K2EDTA tubes. For TCRbeta analysis, collaborator samples were shipped as frozen whole blood, as isolated PBMCs, or as DNA extracted from either sample type. This clone has more than one count but fewer than ten. Its antigen remains undetermined. Per-base qualities were not stored, and no clone one base away is much larger. The immunoSEQ Assay, a bias-controlled multiplex PCR, was used to amplify TCRbeta CDR3 regions from genomic DNA. The study's own analysis went as follows. Within the assay, amplification of reference gene primers was used to estimate how many nucleated cells each sample contained. To quantify the absolute abundance of each unique TCRbeta CDR3 rearrangement, sequence reads were collapsed and filtered. For each sample, productive Simpson clonality was calculated by taking the square root of Simpson's diversity index across productive rearrangements. TCRdb carries this immuneACCESS record with in-frame sequences only. Its versions omit some clonotypes, under half of them owing to an unresolved V gene in the studies checked, with the rest unexplained. Clonal size and the V and J genes are those of that table, whereas D and trimming came from the DNA. This sample lists tens of thousands of clones; approximately 79% were detected once. The top ten clones comprise about 15% of the sample.

Findings and caveats that apply to the study as a whole: The amount of clinical and demographic metadata varied by source and participant and was provided uncurated.

Specimen: peripheral blood. This clonotype was sampled from a woman of 80 years or more with active or convalescent COVID-19. In this chain, TRBV6-5 is recombined with TRBJ2-3; 8 central nucleotides agree with TRBD2. The DNA sequence is as follows: TGTGCCAGCAGTCACGGGGGGGCCTTGGCAGATACGCAGTATTTT. Its translation reads: CASSHGGALADTQYF.